This entry concerns a single TCR beta chain. The source of the sample is a study of cytomegalovirus exposure and HLA in healthy donors. This CDR3 is built from 14 residues. V gave up 6 bases and J gave up 1 base, with 12 bases separating them. CDR1 is MNHEY, CDR2 SVGAGI, per germline. Amplification used 60 Vbeta primers and 13 Jbeta primers. Some clones are missing from TCRdb's copy, which holds only in-frame ones; the method was immunoSEQ multiplex PCR. The data hold roughly 110,000 clones, with about 74% observed a single time. This TCR came from a woman between 40 and 55 years old in good health and CMV-seropositive. The chain uses TRBV6-5 and TRBJ1-1; D not resolved. Source material: PBMCs. CDR3 nucleotide sequence: TGTGCCAGCAGCTCGTTTGCCGGGAACACTGAAGCTTTCTTT. Amino acid sequence: CASSSFAGNTEAFF.